These 10 T cell receptor beta chains originate from one sample sequenced in a study of T cell responses to AZD1222 COVID-19 vaccine. Assay: immunoSEQ multiplex PCR; the TCRdb copy retains only in-frame clones and omits some. The repertoire holds 95,000 to 110,000 clones, about 89% seen once, with roughly a sixth in the top ten. Sequences were derived from peripheral blood, sampled on day 0 of AZD1222 vaccination. These receptors originate from an adult in good health.

This chain joins TRBV7-2 and TRBJ1-4; D may be TRBD1 (5 bases). The germline V gene has CDR1 SGHTA and CDR2 FQGNSA. The V end lost 6 bases, the J end lost 6 bases, and 20 bases lay between the germline ends. The CDR3 runs to 16 residues. The CDR3 nucleotides read TGTGCCAGCAGTCCCGGGACCATCCTGAGGGATGAAAAACTGTTTTTT. Translation gives CASSPGTILRDEKLFF.

V usage is TRBV7-3 and J usage is TRBJ2-3; D is undetermined. The V gene lost 4 bases and the J gene lost 8 bases, with 13 bases spanning the gap. The CDR3 is 13 residues long. Germline V gives CDR1 SGHTA, CDR2 FQGTGA. The CDR3 protein is CASSSPNGATQYF. CDR3 nucleotide sequence: TGTGCCAGCAGCTCACCAAACGGCGCTACGCAGTATTTT.

J is TRBJ1-3 and V is TRBV24-1; no clear D gene. The germline CDR1 and CDR2 sequences are KGHDR and SFDVKD. This CDR3 contains 13 residues. Trimming pared 4 bases from V and 0 bases from J, leaving 3 bases between. The CDR3 DNA sequence: TGTGCCACCAGTGACGGCTCTGGAAACACCATATATTTT. Amino acids: CATSDGSGNTIYF.

The chain carries TRBV5-4 and TRBJ2-5, with D perhaps TRBD1 or TRBD2 (5 bases each). CDR3 length: 15 amino acids. V dropped 3 bases and J dropped 2 bases, with 14 bases sitting between them. CDR1 SGHNT and CDR2 YYREEE come from the germline V gene (reference sequence). CDR3 protein: CASSSTPGPQETQYF. CDR3 bases: TGTGCCAGCAGCTCAACCCCGGGACCGCAAGAGACCCAGTACTTC.

The chain joins TRBV9 to TRBJ1-3, with D unclear. The CDR3 loop spans 15 amino acids. Trimming left V 3 bases short and J 0 bases short, with 10 bases between. CDR1 is SGDLS and CDR2 is YYNGEE in the germline V gene. The CDR3: CASSARLGSGNTIYF. CDR3 sequence (DNA): TGTGCCAGCAGCGCCAGACTGGGCTCTGGAAACACCATATATTTT.

CDR3 loop: CASSRSDYHQETQYF. The CDR3 nucleotides are TGTGCCAGTAGTCGCAGCGACTATCACCAAGAGACCCAGTACTTC. The gene calls are TRBV19 and TRBJ2-5; a possible D gene is TRBD2 (5 bases). The CDR3 loop spans 15 amino acids. Trimming took off 5 bases at V and 0 bases at J, with 13 bases between the two ends. The V gene's germline CDR1 is LNHDA and CDR2 SQIVND (reference sequence).

V is TRBV5-6 and J is TRBJ2-3, with D perhaps matching TRBD2 (6 bases). The CDR3 consists of 18 residues. From germline, CDR1 is SGHDT and CDR2 YYEEEE. Trimming removed 4 bases at V and 2 bases at J, with 23 bases between. CDR3 sequence: CASSQKERVPRATDTQYF. CDR3 coding DNA: TGTGCCAGCAGCCAGAAAGAGCGGGTCCCACGGGCCACAGATACGCAGTATTTT.

The chain carries TRBV5-6 and TRBJ1-2; no firm D call. Deletions cut 1 base from V and 5 bases from J, with 12 bases between. The CDR3 spans 14 residues. From germline, CDR1 is SGHDT and CDR2 YYEEEE. CDR3 bases: TGTGCCAGCAGCTTGATCAGCGGAAAGTATGGCTACACCTTC. Translated, it gives CASSLISGKYGYTF.

As concerns this clone: No conserved phenylalanine or tryptophan is present at the end of the CDR3, so a read error is the likely explanation. J is TRBJ1-6 and V is TRBV5-1; D perhaps matches TRBD1 (5 bases). Germline V CDR1 and CDR2: SGHRS, YFSETQ. Trimming removed 4 bases from V and 1 base from J, with 12 bases in between. This CDR3 comprises 16 residues. CDR3: CASSPQGPSYNSPLHL. The CDR3 nucleotides read TGCGCCAGCAGCCCCCAGGGACCGTCCTATAATTCACCCCTCCACCTT.

This chain uses TRBV23-1 with TRBJ2-7; 8 bases are a match to TRBD1. TRBV23-1 is annotated as an ORF whose role is uncertain. The J segment lost 0 bases and the V segment lost 7 bases, leaving 8 bases of the junction unmatched. The CDR3 consists of 15 residues. CDR3 DNA: TGCGCCAGCAACCTCCGGGACAGGAGCTCCTACGAGCAGTACTTC. Protein: CASNLRDRSSYEQYF.